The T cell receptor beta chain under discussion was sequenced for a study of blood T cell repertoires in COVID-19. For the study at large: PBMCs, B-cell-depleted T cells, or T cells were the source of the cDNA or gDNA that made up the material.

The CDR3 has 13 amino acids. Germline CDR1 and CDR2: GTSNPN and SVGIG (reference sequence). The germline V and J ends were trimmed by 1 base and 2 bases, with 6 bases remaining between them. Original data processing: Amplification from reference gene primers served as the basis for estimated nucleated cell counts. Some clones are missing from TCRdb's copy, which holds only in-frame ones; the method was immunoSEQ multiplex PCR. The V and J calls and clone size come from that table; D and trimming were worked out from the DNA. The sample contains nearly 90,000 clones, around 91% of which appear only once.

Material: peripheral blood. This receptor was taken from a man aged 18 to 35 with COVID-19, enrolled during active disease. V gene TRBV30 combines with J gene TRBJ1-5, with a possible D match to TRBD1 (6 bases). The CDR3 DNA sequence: TGTGCCTGGAGTGGACAGGGCAATCAGCCCCAGCATTTT. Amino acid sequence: CAWSGQGNQPQHF.